This T cell receptor beta chain was retrieved from a study of monozygotic twins with cystic fibrosis (dated by TCRdb to 2020 to 2023). Background on the whole study: Barcoded libraries were prepared with approximately 15 PCR cycles from approximately 2.8 micrograms of fragmented DNA. The study compared TCR beta repertoires within and between 16 monozygotic twin pairs with cystic fibrosis to assess genetic influence on V and J gene usage. The cohort comprised ten female and six male twin pairs aged roughly 2.0 to 40 years, median about 9.3 years, mostly children and adolescents. On the day blood was drawn, the twins' weight-for-height and FEVPerc (FEV1 disease centile) were ranked against those of the roughly 970 cohort participants. Data for three of the twin pairs had been reported earlier in a different context.

Broad study findings and their caveats: Nucleotide-identical clonotype sharing was significantly higher within monozygotic CF twin pairs than between unrelated CF individuals (P = 0.000026, Mann-Whitney). Simpson clonality was found to be generally low (median approximately 0.0086), suggesting a naive-dominated repertoire, although higher clonality was observed in the most severely affected patients. V gene usage was most similar to the co-twin for 13 of 16 pairs, and J usage for 8 of 16 pairs, suggesting genetic constraints. No association turned up between shared CDR3 numbers and age, concordance or disease severity, and the cohort was small.

With respect to this clone: There is no known antigen for this receptor. No much larger clonotype is one base removed from it; base qualities were not supplied.

Following the manufacturer's instructions, the researchers used the immunoSEQ immune profiling system to amplify TCR beta CDR3 regions via multiplex PCR. Sequencing was performed on an Illumina NextSeq system. The paper's processing steps were these. Sequence data were processed on the immunoSEQ Analyzer platform, and clonality was computed as the square root of Simpson's index of productive rearrangements. Similarity in V and J usage was quantified by Jensen-Shannon distance, and CDR3 generation probabilities were calculated with OLGA. The researchers looked up shared CDR3 sequences in the immuneACCESS database (August 2020) and in VDJdb (December 2020). As stored in TCRdb, this immuneACCESS dataset retains in-frame rearrangements with V and J assigned. A fraction of the clones does not appear; measured against another copy, unresolved V genes explain less than half of the discrepancy, and the remainder lacks a known reason. V, J and clone size reflect that table, while D and trimming were determined from the DNA. This sample comprises tens of thousands of clones, approximately 96% of them detected only once. Of the sample, about 0.15% is held by the ten largest clones.

The germline V gene gives CDR1 as WSHSY and CDR2 as SAAADI. The CDR3 sequence holds 14 residues, the cysteine and phenylalanine included. The only DNA kept is the CDR3, 42 bases in frame from the first base. V is clipped by 2 bases and J by 7 bases, and the sequence between their germline boundaries is 12 bases long. The twin pairs came from the European Cystic Fibrosis Twin and Sibling Study Cohort, a cohort that recruited patients from roughly 160 CF clinics across 14 European countries. Both zygosity and CFTR genotype were checked in-house, and zygosity was tested with multiplex PCR across nine short tandem repeat loci. Each twin gave a peripheral blood sample, and clinical parameters were documented on that same day of blood sampling. Phenol/chloroform extraction was used to isolate genomic DNA from peripheral blood cells, and the DNA was then kept in TE buffer at 4 degrees C.

The specimen was blood. The chain employs TRBV10-2 and TRBJ1-5, with TRBD1 perhaps the D gene, on 6 matching bases. This receptor was identified in a girl aged 2-10 years with cystic fibrosis. The DNA sequence reads TGCGCCAGCAGTGAGCGTGGGGGGGCACAGCCCCAGCATTTT. Its amino acids are CASSERGGAQPQHF.